Following are 29 T cell receptor beta chains from one sample sequenced in a study of T-cell memory formation after mild COVID-19. TCRdb re-called the 5' RACE reads with MiXCR, one entry per CDR3 protein. The top ten clones hold roughly 22% of a sample with around 260,000 distinct CDR3 sequences, 15% to 20% of them seen once. Sequenced material: PBMCs or a T cell subset sorted from them (not recorded which). These receptors were taken from a man aged 18 to 29 who had mild COVID-19 (a few samples of this study predate the infection). Cell type and time point are not known.

This sequence joins TRBV6-1 and TRBJ1-2; the D is unclear. Germline V gene lookup returns CDR1 MNHNS and CDR2 SASEGT. The CDR3 is made up of 14 amino acids. V lost 2 bases to trimming and J lost 2 bases, with 9 bases between them. The CDR3: CASSESAGNYGYTF. The CDR3 DNA sequence: TGTGCCAGCAGTGAATCTGCGGGAAACTATGGCTACACCTTC.

This clonotype has more than one count but fewer than ten. The gene calls are TRBV14 and TRBJ2-1; 8 positions match TRBD1. V lost 2 bases, J lost 6 bases, and 6 bases stayed unmatched. Per the germline V gene, CDR1 is SGHDN and CDR2 is FVKESK. The CDR3 sequence is 15 residues long. CDR3 bases: TGTGCCAGCAGCCAAATCGGGACAGGAAGCAATGAGCAGTTCTTC. This codes for CASSQIGTGSNEQFF.

In this sample, this clonotype turned up a few times. This chain uses TRBV5-1 with TRBJ1-1; no clear D gene. Germline values: CDR1 SGHRS, CDR2 YFSETQ. This CDR3 is built from 11 residues. Trimming left V 1 base short and J 11 bases short, with 9 bases between. The CDR3 DNA is TGCGCCAGCAGCTTGAACGGTCGGGCTTTCTTT. Amino acid sequence: CASSLNGRAFF.

This chain links TRBV4-2 with TRBJ1-5; D uncertain. Germline loops: CDR1 LGHNA, CDR2 YNFKEQ. The V gene lost 1 base and the J gene lost 6 bases, with 16 bases spanning the gap. This CDR3 contains 16 residues. The CDR3 loop reads CASSQVGSPGVQPQHF. The DNA of the CDR3 is TGTGCCAGCAGCCAAGTCGGAAGCCCGGGCGTTCAGCCCCAGCATTTT.

The chain is built from TRBV28 and TRBJ1-5; D might be TRBD1 (5 bases). Germline V gene data show CDR1 as MDHEN and CDR2 as SYDVKM. Trimming left V 7 bases short and J 6 bases short, with 13 bases between. This CDR3 region has 13 residues. The CDR3 is CASTHLGGQPQHF. CDR3 DNA: TGTGCCAGCACCCACCTTGGGGGTCAGCCCCAGCATTTT.

The V call is TRBV27, the J call TRBJ2-7; D is ambiguous. This CDR3 spans 12 amino acids. Trimming removed 7 bases at V and 3 bases at J, with 10 bases between. Germline V gives CDR1 MNHEY, CDR2 SMNVEV (reference sequence). CDR3 coding DNA: TGTGCCAGCACCGATAAGGGCTACGAGCAGTACTTC. This translates into CASTDKGYEQYF.

This CDR3 is CASSPNPGVNSPLHF. The CDR3 DNA reads as TGTGCCAGCAGCCCCAATCCCGGCGTTAATTCACCCCTCCACTTT. The chain joins TRBV9 to TRBJ1-6; D not certain. This CDR3 is 15 amino acids long. Germline V gene data show CDR1 as SGDLS and CDR2 as YYNGEE. V was pared by 4 bases and J by 6 bases, with 14 bases between. The full variable domain, in which reference TRBV9 and TRBJ1-6 provide the parts outside the CDR3, is DSGVTQTPKHLITATGQRVTLRCSPRSGDLSVYWYQQSLDQGLQFLIQYYNGEERAKGNILERFSAQQFPDLHSELNLSSLELGDSALYFCASSPNPGVNSPLHFGNGTRLTVT.

The CDR3 protein is CASSDLGGGNTEAFF. CDR3 DNA: TGCGCCAGCAGCGACTTGGGTGGAGGAAACACTGAAGCTTTCTTT. This chain uses TRBV4-1 with TRBJ1-1; D is uncertain. Trimming took off 5 bases at V and 2 bases at J, with 15 bases between the two ends. The germline V gene has CDR1 MGHRA and CDR2 YSYEKL. The CDR3 spans 15 residues.

The rearrangement uses TRBV6-1 and TRBJ1-1; TRBD1 agrees at 7 bases. V trimming: 6 bases; J trimming: 8 bases; junction bases outside the gene matches: 3. This CDR3 contains 11 residues. Germline V lookup: CDR1 MNHNS, CDR2 SASEGT. DNA of the CDR3: TGTGCCAGCAGACCGACAGGGGAAGCTTTCTTT. Translating it yields CASRPTGEAFF.

CDR3 sequence (DNA): TGTGCCAGCAGTTTGGGAGGGACCACCGGGGAGCTGTTTTTT. This codes for CASSLGGTTGELFF. The V and J genes are TRBV28 and TRBJ2-2; 7 nucleotides match TRBD2. J was trimmed by 4 bases and V by 3 bases; bases with no gene match: 2. Looked up from germline, CDR1 is MDHEN and CDR2 is SYDVKM. The CDR3 extends over 14 amino acids.

The chain has TRBV6-6 and TRBJ2-5; D might be TRBD2 (6 bases). CDR1 and CDR2 from the germline V gene are MNHNY and SVGAGI (reference sequence). V gave up 6 bases and J gave up 1 base, with 12 bases separating them. This CDR3 contains 14 residues. The CDR3 DNA sequence: TGTGCCAGCAGCCCCGGGACTTTCCAAGAGACCCAGTACTTC. Translating gives CASSPGTFQETQYF.

This clonotype has just a few counts. The rearrangement links TRBV7-9 to TRBJ2-5; 9 bases line up with TRBD2. The V gene's germline CDR1 is SEHNR and CDR2 FQNEAQ (reference sequence). The CDR3 covers 15 residues. After removal of 5 bases from V and 3 bases from J, the junction contained 7 bases not matched to a gene. CDR3 amino acids: CASSQRSSGEETQYF. The CDR3 DNA reads as TGTGCCAGCAGCCAAAGATCTAGCGGGGAAGAGACCCAGTACTTC.

This clonotype turned up a few times. The V call is TRBV5-1, the J call TRBJ1-6; D ambiguous. The germline CDR1 and CDR2 sequences are SGHRS and YFSETQ. V dropped 5 bases and J dropped 6 bases, with 15 bases sitting between them. The CDR3 is made up of 15 amino acids. The chain's CDR3 is CASRLTAAPNSPLHF. The DNA for the CDR3 is TGCGCCAGCAGACTAACAGCCGCCCCTAATTCACCCCTCCACTTT.

The rearrangement joins TRBV28 to TRBJ1-1; TRBD1 is a possible D gene (5 bases). V was clipped by 2 bases and J by 8 bases, with 24 bases between them. CDR1 is MDHEN, CDR2 SYDVKM, per germline. CDR3 length: 17 amino acids. The CDR3 DNA is TGTGCCAGCAGTTTAATGTGGGGGGAATCCAGCACGGGAGAAGCTTTCTTT. This codes for CASSLMWGESSTGEAFF.

V is TRBV6-1 and J is TRBJ2-7, with TRBD1 as a possible D gene (6 bases). The V gene's germline CDR1 is MNHNS and CDR2 SASEGT. This CDR3 region has 13 residues. V shed 6 bases and J shed 2 bases, with 11 bases lying between them. CDR3 sequence: CASSPGAPYEQYV. CDR3 DNA sequence: TGTGCCAGCAGCCCAGGGGCACCCTACGAGCAGTACGTC.

Only a few counts were recorded for this clonotype. This chain links TRBV6-6 with TRBJ1-5; tentative D call: TRBD1 (6 bases). The germline V gene has CDR1 MNHNY and CDR2 SVGAGI (reference sequence). Trimming removed 2 bases at V and 6 bases at J, with 14 bases between. The CDR3 loop spans 15 amino acids. The CDR3 DNA is TGTGCCAGCAGTTACGAACCGGGGGCCGGTCAGCCCCAGCATTTT. As protein: CASSYEPGAGQPQHF.

The V call is TRBV7-2, the J call TRBJ2-7; D perhaps matches TRBD2 (6 bases). Trimming took off 1 base at V and 2 bases at J, with 12 bases between the two ends. CDR1 and CDR2 (germline): SGHTA, FQGNSA. This CDR3 region has 15 residues. CDR3 nucleotide sequence: TGTGCCAGCAGCTTAGTTGGGGGGACTCCCTACGAGCAGTACTTC. This codes for CASSLVGGTPYEQYF.

The V and J genes are TRBV24-1 and TRBJ2-2, with a tentative D call TRBD2 (5 bases). The germline V gene encodes CDR1 KGHDR and CDR2 SFDVKD. Trimming stripped 7 bases from V and 6 bases from J, with 17 bases between. The CDR3 runs to 15 residues. As DNA, the CDR3 is TGTGCCACCAGCGCGGGTATTTGGGGAGCCGGGGAGCTGTTTTTT. Residues: CATSAGIWGAGELFF.

This clonotype was seen a handful of times. The V call is TRBV14, the J call TRBJ1-1, with 7 bases that match TRBD1. The CDR3 is 14 amino acids. Per germline, CDR1 SGHDN and CDR2 FVKESK. With V trimmed by 1 base and J by 4 bases, 3 bases remained unmatched. The CDR3 DNA sequence: TGTGCCAGCAGCCAAGCCAGGGGGAGCACTGAAGCTTTCTTT. Its translation: CASSQARGSTEAFF.

This clonotype has just one count. The gene calls are TRBV12-3 or TRBV12-4 and TRBJ2-7, with D unclear. V was trimmed by 7 bases and J by 0 bases, leaving 10 bases between them. CDR3 length: 13 amino acids. CDR3 sequence reads: CASKRSGSYEQYF. The CDR3 region has the DNA TGTGCCAGCAAGCGCAGTGGCTCCTACGAGCAGTACTTC.

There are a few counts of this clonotype. V is TRBV5-4 and J is TRBJ1-2, with no clear D. Germline V gene lookup returns CDR1 SGHNT and CDR2 YYREEE (reference sequence). With 2 bases removed from V and 10 bases from J, the gap between germline ends came to 9 bases. The CDR3 consists of 11 residues. In DNA, the CDR3 is TGTGCCAGCAGCTTTGAGGTGGCCTACACCTTC. This gives the protein CASSFEVAYTF.

This chain connects TRBV19 to TRBJ2-5, with D perhaps given as TRBD1 or TRBD2 (6 bases each). CDR1 is LNHDA, CDR2 SQIVND, per germline (reference sequence). The CDR3 extends over 14 amino acids. V was trimmed by 4 bases and J by 4 bases, leaving 13 bases between them. The CDR3 loop reads CASSTPRGRETQYF. The DNA of the CDR3 is TGTGCCAGTAGTACCCCACGGGGGCGAGAGACCCAGTACTTC.

This clonotype has only a few counts. The chain links TRBV11-2 to TRBJ2-3; TRBD2 agrees at 8 bases. CDR1 SGHAT and CDR2 FQNNGV come from the germline V gene. V dropped 5 bases and J dropped 4; count of bases not matched to a gene: 14. The CDR3 loop spans 17 amino acids. The CDR3, as DNA: TGTGCCAGCAGCCGACGTGGAGCGGGGGACTCCGCAGATACGCAGTATTTT. This codes for CASSRRGAGDSADTQYF.

The chain couples TRBV5-8 to TRBJ2-3, with TRBD2 matching over 11 bases. J lost 0 bases, V lost 2 bases, and 5 bases had no gene match. The CDR3 length is 17 residues. The germline CDR1 and CDR2 sequences are SGHTS and YDEGEE. CDR3 loop: CASSFPSGGHSTDTQYF. Written as DNA, the CDR3 is TGTGCCAGCAGCTTCCCTAGCGGGGGGCACAGCACAGATACGCAGTATTTT.

The chain recombines TRBV5-1 with TRBJ1-6, with D uncertain. The CDR3 runs 15 residues. Germline CDR1 reads SGHRS; CDR2 reads YFSETQ. Trimming pared 0 bases from V and 2 bases from J, leaving 6 bases between. This chain's CDR3 is CASSLDQPYNSPLHF. As DNA, the CDR3 is TGCGCCAGCAGCTTGGATCAACCCTATAATTCACCCCTCCACTTT.

V is TRBV7-9 and J is TRBJ1-1, with 8 bases matching TRBD1. J was trimmed by 4 bases and V by 5 bases; bases with no gene match: 6. There are 14 residues in the CDR3. CDR1 and CDR2 from the germline V gene are SEHNR and FQNEAQ (reference sequence). CDR3 sequence reads: CASSRTGLTTEAFF. The CDR3 DNA is TGTGCCAGCAGCCGGACAGGGTTGACCACTGAAGCTTTCTTT. Full variable domain (rest looked up from reference TRBV7-9 and TRBJ1-1): DTGVSQNPRHKITKRGQNVTFRCDPISEHNRLYWYRQTLGQGPEFLTYFQNEAQLEKSRLLSDRFSAERPKGSFSTLEIQRTEQGDSAMYLCASSRTGLTTEAFFGQGTRLTVV.

The CDR3 DNA reads as TGCGCCAGCAGCTCCTTACAGGGGACCGGGGAGCTGTTTTTT. As protein: CASSSLQGTGELFF. The chain joins TRBV5-1 to TRBJ2-2; 7 bases match TRBD1. V shed 3 bases and J 5 bases; nucleotides not matched to a gene: 4. CDR3 length: 14 residues. Germline V gene data show CDR1 as SGHRS and CDR2 as YFSETQ.

This clonotype was detected only a few times. This chain links TRBV12-3 or TRBV12-4 with TRBJ2-2; a possible D gene is TRBD2 (6 bases). Trimming shortened V by 8 bases and J by 5 bases, and 15 bases separated the two germline ends. The CDR3 totals 14 residues. CDR3 DNA: TGTGCCAGCGAAGGAGGGGTTGGGACCGGGGAGCTGTTTTTT. It translates to CASEGGVGTGELFF.

The rearrangement joins TRBV20-1 to TRBJ1-3; TRBD1 is a possible D gene (6 bases). V lost 6 bases to trimming and J lost 0 bases, with 12 bases between them. From germline, CDR1 is DFQATT and CDR2 SNEGSKA (reference sequence). The CDR3 has 14 residues. The CDR3, as DNA: TGCAGTGCATCAGACAGGAGCTCTGGAAACACCATATATTTT. Translating gives CSASDRSSGNTIYF.